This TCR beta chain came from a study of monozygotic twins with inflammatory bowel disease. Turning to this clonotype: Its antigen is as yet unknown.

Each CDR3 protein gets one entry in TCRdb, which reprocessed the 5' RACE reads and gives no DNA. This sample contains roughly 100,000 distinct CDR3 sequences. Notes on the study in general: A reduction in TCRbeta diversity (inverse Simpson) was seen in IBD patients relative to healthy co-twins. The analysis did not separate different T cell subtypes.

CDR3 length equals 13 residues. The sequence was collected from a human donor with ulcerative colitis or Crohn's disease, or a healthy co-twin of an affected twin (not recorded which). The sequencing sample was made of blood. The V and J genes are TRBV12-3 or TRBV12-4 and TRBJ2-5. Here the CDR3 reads CASSPTSWETQYF.